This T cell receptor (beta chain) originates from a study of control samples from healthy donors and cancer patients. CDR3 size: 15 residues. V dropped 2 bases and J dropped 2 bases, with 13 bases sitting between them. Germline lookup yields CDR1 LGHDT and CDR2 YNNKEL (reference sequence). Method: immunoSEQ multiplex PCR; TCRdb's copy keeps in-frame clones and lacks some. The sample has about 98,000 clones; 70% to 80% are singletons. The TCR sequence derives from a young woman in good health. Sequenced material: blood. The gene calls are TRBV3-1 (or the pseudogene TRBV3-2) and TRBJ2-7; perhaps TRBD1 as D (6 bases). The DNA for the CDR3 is TGTGCCAGCAGCCAATCACAGGGTTTGGCCTACGAGCAGTACTTC. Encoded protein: CASSQSQGLAYEQYF.